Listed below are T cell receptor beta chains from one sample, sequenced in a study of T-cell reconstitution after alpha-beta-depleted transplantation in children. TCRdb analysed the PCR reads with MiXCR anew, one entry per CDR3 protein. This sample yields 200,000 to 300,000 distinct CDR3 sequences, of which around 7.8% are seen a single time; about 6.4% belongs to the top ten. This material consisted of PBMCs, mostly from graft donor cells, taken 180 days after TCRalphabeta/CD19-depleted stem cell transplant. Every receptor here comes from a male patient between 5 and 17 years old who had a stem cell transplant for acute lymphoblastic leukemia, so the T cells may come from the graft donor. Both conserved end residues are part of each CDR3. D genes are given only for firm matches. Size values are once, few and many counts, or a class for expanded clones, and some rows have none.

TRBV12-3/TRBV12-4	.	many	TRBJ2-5	TGTGCCAGCAGTTTACAGGGGTCTGGAAAGACCCAGTACTTC	CASSLQGSGKTQYF
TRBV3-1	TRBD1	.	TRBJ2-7	TGTGCCAGCAGCCAGGGACAGGGAATCGTGAGCTACGAGCAGTACTTC	CASSQGQGIVSYEQYF
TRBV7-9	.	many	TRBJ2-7	TGTGCCAGCAGCTTAGTCTTGAGGGATTCCTACGAGCAGTACTTC	CASSLVLRDSYEQYF
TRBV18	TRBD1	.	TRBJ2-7	TGTGCCAGCTCACCACTCGGGCCGGGGACAGGGGGTCCCGAGCAGTACTTC	CASSPLGPGTGGPEQYF
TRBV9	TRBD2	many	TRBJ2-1	TGTGCCAGCAGCGTAGCGGGAGGGCCTCTGTATGAGCAGTTCTTC	CASSVAGGPLYEQFF
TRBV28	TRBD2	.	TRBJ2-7	TGTGCCAGCAGTCCCGCGGGGGTGCAGTACTTC	CASSPAGVQYF
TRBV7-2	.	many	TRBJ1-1	TGTGCCAGCAGTACCGGGCCGGCGGACACTGAAGCTTTCTTT	CASSTGPADTEAFF
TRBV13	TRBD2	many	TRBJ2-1	TGTGCCAGCAGCCTGCCGGGACTAGAGGGGGTCGATGAGCAGTTCTTC	CASSLPGLEGVDEQFF
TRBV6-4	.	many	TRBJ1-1	TGTGCCACCCCGCAACCTGAAGCTTTCTTT	CATPQPEAFF
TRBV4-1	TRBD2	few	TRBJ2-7	TGCGCCAGCAGCCAAGCGACTAGCGCACACTACGAGCAGTACTTC	CASSQATSAHYEQYF
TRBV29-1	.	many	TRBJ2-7	TGCAGCGTTGGGGGGCAGCTCTCCTACGAGCAGTACTTC	CSVGGQLSYEQYF
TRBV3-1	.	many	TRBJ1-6	TGTGCCAGCAGCCAATCGACCCACAATTCACCCCTCCACTTT	CASSQSTHNSPLHF
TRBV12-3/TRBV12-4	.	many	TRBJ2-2	TGTGCCAGCAGTACTAGTTTGGTTCTTGGGGAGCTGTTTTTT	CASSTSLVLGELFF
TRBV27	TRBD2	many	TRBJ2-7	TGTGCCAGCAGTTTTACTAGCGGTTACGAGCAGTACTTC	CASSFTSGYEQYF
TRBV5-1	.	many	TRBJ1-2	TGCGCCAGCAGCTTGGAGGTTGGGGGCACCGCCTATGGCTACACCTTC	CASSLEVGGTAYGYTF
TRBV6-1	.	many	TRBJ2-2	TGTGCCAGCAGTCGTTCAGGGGATGCCGGGGAGCTGTTTTTT	CASSRSGDAGELFF
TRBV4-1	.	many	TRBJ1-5	TGCGCCAGCAGCCAAGACTTCCCCCCACCGGGACTGAGCAATCAGCCCCAGCATTTT	CASSQDFPPPGLSNQPQHF
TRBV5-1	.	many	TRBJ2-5	TGCGCCAGCAGCCACGGAACCCAAGAGACCCAGTACTTC	CASSHGTQETQYF
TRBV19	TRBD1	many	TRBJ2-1	TGTGCCAGTAGTATCTTACAGGGGTACAATGAGCAGTTCTTC	CASSILQGYNEQFF
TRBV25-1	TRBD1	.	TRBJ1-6	TGTGCCAGCAGTGAACGACAGGGAAATAATTCACCCCTCCACTTT	CASSERQGNNSPLHF
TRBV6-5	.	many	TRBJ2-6	TGTGCCAGCAGTTACCCAATACTACAGGGATCTGGGGCCAACGTCCTGACTTTC	CASSYPILQGSGANVLTF
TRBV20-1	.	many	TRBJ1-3	TGCAGTGCTAGAGTGTTCCGAGACTCTGGAAACACCATATATTTT	CSARVFRDSGNTIYF
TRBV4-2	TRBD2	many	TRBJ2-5	TGTGCCAGCAGCCAAAACCCCGGGCGGGGGGGCGAAGAGACCCAGTACTTC	CASSQNPGRGGEETQYF
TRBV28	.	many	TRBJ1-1	TGTGCCAGCAGTATCTGGTTGGGGGACACTGAAGCTTTCTTT	CASSIWLGDTEAFF
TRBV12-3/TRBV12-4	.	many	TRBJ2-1	TGTGCCAGCAGTCCCGAGCGCCTGGAGCAGTTCTTC	CASSPERLEQFF
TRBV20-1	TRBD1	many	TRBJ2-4	TGCAGTGCCCAGACAGGGAAGTACTTC	CSAQTGKYF
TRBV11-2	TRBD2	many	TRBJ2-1	TGTGCCAGCGGGAGCGGGAGTAATGAGCAGTTCTTC	CASGSGSNEQFF
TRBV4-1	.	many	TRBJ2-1	TGCGCCAGCAGCCAAGATCGGGCCTACAATGAGCAGTTCTTC	CASSQDRAYNEQFF
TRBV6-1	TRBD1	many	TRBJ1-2	TGTGCCAGCAGCCGACAGGGGACAGCTAACTATGGCTACACCTTC	CASSRQGTANYGYTF
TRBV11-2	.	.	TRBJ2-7	TGTGCCAGCAGCTTAGGTGGTAGCCGGGAGCAGTACTTC	CASSLGGSREQYF
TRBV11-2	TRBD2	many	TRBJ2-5	TGTGCCAGCAGCCCCTTCGGGGGGGTGGGAGAGACCCAGTACTTC	CASSPFGGVGETQYF
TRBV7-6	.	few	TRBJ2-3	TGTGCCAGCAGTGATAGAGATACGCAGTATTTT	CASSDRDTQYF
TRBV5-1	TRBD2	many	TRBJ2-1	TGCGCCAGCACCTCGGGACTAGCGACCTCTTACAATGAGCAGTTCTTC	CASTSGLATSYNEQFF
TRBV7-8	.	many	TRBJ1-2	TGTGCCAGCAGCTTAGAGGGCCGGCGCTACACCTTC	CASSLEGRRYTF
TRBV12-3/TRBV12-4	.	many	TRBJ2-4	TGTGCCAGCAGTTTAGGGAGTTCAGGGAACATTCAGTACTTC	CASSLGSSGNIQYF
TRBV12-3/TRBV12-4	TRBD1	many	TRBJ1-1	TGTGCCAGCAGTTTCTTGGTGGGACAGGGGAACACTGAAGCTTTCTTT	CASSFLVGQGNTEAFF
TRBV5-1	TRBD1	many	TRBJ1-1	TGCGCCAGCAGCTCCACCCCGACAGGGTTGAACACTGAAGCTTTCTTT	CASSSTPTGLNTEAFF
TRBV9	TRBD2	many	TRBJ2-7	TGTGCCAGCAGCCCCGGGGGGGTTCCCCCAGGCGAGCAGTACTTC	CASSPGGVPPGEQYF
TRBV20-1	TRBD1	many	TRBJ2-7	TGCAGTGCTCAGGGACAGGGCCAGGGACACGAGCAGTACTTC	CSAQGQGQGHEQYF
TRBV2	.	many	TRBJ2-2	TGTGCCAGCATCTTTGCAAACACCGGGGAGCTGTTTTTT	CASIFANTGELFF
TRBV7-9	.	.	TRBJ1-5	TGTGCCAGCAGCTTAGGGGGACTATCATCCAGCAATCAGCCCCAGCATTTT	CASSLGGLSSSNQPQHF
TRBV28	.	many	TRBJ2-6	TGTGCCAGCAGCCACAACGCCTGGGGAACTGGGGCCAACGTCCTGACTTTC	CASSHNAWGTGANVLTF
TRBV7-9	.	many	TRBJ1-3	TGTGCCAGCAGCTTAAACCTTTTTAGTGGAAACACCATATATTTT	CASSLNLFSGNTIYF
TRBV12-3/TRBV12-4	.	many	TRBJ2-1	TGTGCCAGCAGTATCAACCGGAATGAGCAGTTCTTC	CASSINRNEQFF
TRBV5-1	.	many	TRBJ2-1	TGCGCCAGCAGCTTAAATTTCCTAACCTACAATGAGCAGTTCTTC	CASSLNFLTYNEQFF
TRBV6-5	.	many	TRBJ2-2	TGTGCCAGCAGTTACCCCCGGTCGGGTTACACCGGGGAGCTGTTTTTT	CASSYPRSGYTGELFF
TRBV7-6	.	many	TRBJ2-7	TGTGCCAGCAGCTTCGGTGAGACGCAGCGATCGCCTTCCTACGAGCAGTACTTC	CASSFGETQRSPSYEQYF
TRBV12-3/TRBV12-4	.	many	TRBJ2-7	TGTGCCAGCAGCCGCTTAACTCATGCCTACGAGCAGTACTTC	CASSRLTHAYEQYF
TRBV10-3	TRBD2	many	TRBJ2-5	TGTGCCATCAGCACGGGGACTAGCGGGGTGGGGACCCAGTACTTC	CAISTGTSGVGTQYF
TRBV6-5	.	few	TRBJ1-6	TGTGCCAGCCGAAGGGGGGGGAATTCACCCCTCCACTTT	CASRRGGNSPLHF
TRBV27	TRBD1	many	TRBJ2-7	TGTGCCAGCAGTTTCCTGGGACAGGGAAGCGAGCAGTACTTC	CASSFLGQGSEQYF
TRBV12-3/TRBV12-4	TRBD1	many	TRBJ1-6	TGTGCCAGCAGTTTATGGACAGGGAATTCACCCCTCCACTTT	CASSLWTGNSPLHF
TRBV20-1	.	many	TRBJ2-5	TGCAGTACGAGACGGAGACACCCCCAAGAGACCCAGTACTTC	CSTRRRHPQETQYF
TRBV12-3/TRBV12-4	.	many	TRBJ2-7	TGTGCCAGCAGTTTACGACGGGTCCCCTACGAGCAGTACTTC	CASSLRRVPYEQYF
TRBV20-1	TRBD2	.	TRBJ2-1	TGCAGTGCTAGAGAGGGGGGGGGGACCTACAATGAGCAGTTCTTC	CSAREGGGTYNEQFF
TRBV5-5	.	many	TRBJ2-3	TGTGCCAGCAGCACCACTGAAACAGATACGCAGTATTTT	CASSTTETDTQYF